The sequence of this TCR beta chain was determined in a study of yellow fever vaccine responses in identical twins. From the RT-PCR reads, TCRdb called clonotypes with MiXCR, one entry per CDR3 protein. The sample gives about 6,000 distinct CDR3 sequences, about 69% of which show up once; 3.5% to 4.5% is in the top ten. This CDR3 has 12 amino acids. Between the trimmed V and J ends, which lost 8 bases and 6 bases, there was a span of 17 bases. CDR1 SQVTM and CDR2 ANQGSEA come from the germline V gene. The TCR sequence derives from a woman aged 18-29 years who received the yellow fever vaccine. Sequenced here: T cells from blood (PBMCs), unsorted or a sorted subset (not recorded which), sampled before or after yellow fever vaccination (not recorded which). The chain carries TRBV29-1 and TRBJ2-7; weak D call: TRBD2 (6 bases). CDR3 residues: CSSRAGDLEQYF. The CDR3 nucleotides are TGCAGCTCCCGAGCGGGTGACCTCGAGCAGTACTTC.